A selection of T cell receptor beta chains follows, all from one sample in a study of blood T cell repertoires in COVID-19. Here immunoSEQ multiplex PCR was the method, and the copy in TCRdb shows in-frame clones only, minus some. This sample carries approximately 360,000 clones, about 89% of them seen once, and the ten largest clones take around 1.2%. The sequenced sample consisted of peripheral blood. The origin of the receptors is a man in his forties or fifties with acute or convalescent COVID-19. Both conserved end residues are part of each CDR3. Each record gives: CDR3 DNA, CDR3 protein, clone size, J gene, D gene, V gene. A D gene is named only where the DNA matches it firmly. Expanded clones are given a class, and other clones once, few, many or no size at all.

TGTGCCAGCAGCTTGAGATCAGGGGGCAATGAGCAGTTCTTC CASSLRSGGNEQFF . TRBJ2-1 TRBD1 TRBV11-3
TGTGCCAGCAGCCCTGGAGTAGCGGGAGTCGACAATGAGCAGTTCTTC CASSPGVAGVDNEQFF . TRBJ2-1 TRBD2 TRBV11-2
TGCGCCAGCAGCCAGGGCAGGGGGGCTCTAGCCTACAATGAGCAGTTCTTC CASSQGRGALAYNEQFF . TRBJ2-1 . TRBV4-1
TGTGCCAGCAGCTCATACAGGGGGGACCTCCAAGAGACCCAGTACTTC CASSSYRGDLQETQYF . TRBJ2-5 TRBD1 TRBV7-9
TGTGCCAGCAGTCAGACAGACCCCAATCAGCCCCAGCATTTT CASSQTDPNQPQHF . TRBJ1-5 . TRBV6-6
TGTGCCAGCAGTTATACAGGGAACACTGAAGCTTTCTTT CASSYTGNTEAFF . TRBJ1-1 . TRBV6-5
TGTGCCACCCGGGACACCTCTAACTATGGCTACACCTTC CATRDTSNYGYTF . TRBJ1-2 . TRBV2
TGTGCCAGCAGTTACTCGAGGGTCCGGGTCCATCAGCCCCAGCATTTT CASSYSRVRVHQPQHF . TRBJ1-5 . TRBV6-2/TRBV6-3
TGTGCCAGCAGCTCGACTGGGTATAATTCACCCCTCCACTTT CASSSTGYNSPLHF few TRBJ1-6 . TRBV7-2
TGTGCCAGCAGCCTAATCTGGTCTCTGGACAGGGAGTACTATGGCTACACCTTC CASSLIWSLDREYYGYTF . TRBJ1-2 TRBD1 TRBV3-1/TRBV3-2
TGTGCCAGCAGCTTTACCGGACAATCCTGGGATGTGAACACTGAAGCTTTCTTT CASSFTGQSWDVNTEAFF . TRBJ1-1 . TRBV9
TGCGCCAGCAGCAGAGGGACAGATTATAATTCACCCCTCCACTTT CASSRGTDYNSPLHF . TRBJ1-6 TRBD1 TRBV5-1
TGTGCCAGCTCACCAAGTACAGCGAACACTGAAGCTTTCTTT CASSPSTANTEAFF . TRBJ1-1 . TRBV18
TGTGCTCCTCGGACAGGGGTAATCGACGAGCAGTACTTC CAPRTGVIDEQYF . TRBJ2-7 TRBD1 TRBV12-5
TGTGCCAGCAGTGAATCGGGACAGGGGTATCAGCCCCAGCATTTT CASSESGQGYQPQHF once TRBJ1-5 TRBD1 TRBV25-1
TGCGCCAGCACCTGGACAGGGGGTCGTTCTGGGGCCAACGTCCTGACTTTC CASTWTGGRSGANVLTF . TRBJ2-6 TRBD1 TRBV5-1
TGTGCCAGCAGCGCGGCCGGGGGTCTTTCCTCCTACGAGCAGTACTTC CASSAAGGLSSYEQYF . TRBJ2-7 . TRBV7-9